A selection of T cell receptor beta chains follows, all from one sample in a study of shared clonotypes between healthy human individuals. TCRdb's copy holds only in-frame clones and misses some; the assay was immunoSEQ multiplex PCR. The data show some 1.1 million clones, roughly 80% seen once. Sequenced input: memory CD4+ T cells from PBMCs. The receptors were sampled from a man aged 18 to 35 in good health. Some clones in this sample may be carry-over from other donors' samples. CDR3s include the opening cysteine and the closing phenylalanine or tryptophan. A D gene is named only where the DNA matches it firmly. Clone sizes are given selectively: once, few, many, or a class where the clone is expanded.

d_gene: TRBD1
v_gene: TRBV7-7
j_gene: TRBJ2-5
abundance: -
CDR3aa: CASSSGQGAQETQYF
CDR3nt: TGTGCCAGCAGCTCCGGACAGGGGGCTCAGGAGACCCAGTACTTC

d_gene: -
v_gene: TRBV7-2
j_gene: TRBJ2-7
abundance: -
CDR3aa: CASSSYGDSYEQYF
CDR3nt: TGTGCCAGCAGCTCCTACGGGGACTCCTACGAGCAGTACTTC

d_gene: -
v_gene: TRBV5-1
j_gene: TRBJ2-5
abundance: -
CDR3aa: CASSLGPVWGQETQYF
CDR3nt: TGCGCCAGCAGCTTGGGTCCGGTTTGGGGACAAGAGACCCAGTACTTC

d_gene: TRBD2
v_gene: TRBV11-2
j_gene: TRBJ2-7
abundance: -
CDR3aa: CASSLYTSGNYEQYF
CDR3nt: TGTGCCAGCAGCTTATATACTAGCGGCAACTACGAGCAGTACTTC

d_gene: -
v_gene: TRBV2
j_gene: TRBJ1-3
abundance: -
CDR3aa: CASRGLLRSGNTIYF
CDR3nt: TGTGCCAGCAGGGGTCTGCTCCGCTCTGGAAACACCATATATTTT

d_gene: TRBD2
v_gene: TRBV28
j_gene: TRBJ2-6
abundance: -
CDR3aa: CASSPGGAAGANVLTF
CDR3nt: TGTGCCAGCAGTCCCGGGGGGGCGGCTGGGGCCAACGTCCTGACTTTC

d_gene: TRBD1
v_gene: TRBV30
j_gene: TRBJ1-5
abundance: -
CDR3aa: CAWAQGARQPQHF
CDR3nt: TGTGCCTGGGCGCAGGGGGCCAGACAGCCCCAGCATTTT

d_gene: -
v_gene: TRBV18
j_gene: TRBJ1-5
abundance: -
CDR3aa: CASSPRGVRNQPQHF
CDR3nt: TGTGCCAGCTCACCACGGGGGGTTCGCAATCAGCCCCAGCATTTT

d_gene: -
v_gene: TRBV7-9
j_gene: TRBJ1-4
abundance: -
CDR3aa: CASSLVWGTREANEKLFF
CDR3nt: TGTGCCAGCAGCTTAGTTTGGGGGACGCGCGAAGCTAATGAAAAACTGTTTTTT

d_gene: -
v_gene: TRBV30
j_gene: TRBJ1-4
abundance: once
CDR3aa: CAWRLPVGKLFF
CDR3nt: TGTGCCTGGAGGTTACCGGTGGGAAAACTGTTTTTT

d_gene: -
v_gene: TRBV30
j_gene: TRBJ1-2
abundance: -
CDR3aa: CAWRSGSDGYTF
CDR3nt: TGTGCCTGGAGGTCGGGTTCTGATGGCTACACCTTC

d_gene: -
v_gene: TRBV19
j_gene: TRBJ1-1
abundance: -
CDR3aa: CASSKETGHTEAFF
CDR3nt: TGTGCCAGTAGCAAGGAAACAGGTCATACTGAAGCTTTCTTT

d_gene: -
v_gene: TRBV27
j_gene: TRBJ1-2
abundance: -
CDR3aa: CASSLSFGWYGYTF
CDR3nt: TGTGCCAGCAGTTTATCATTTGGGTGGTATGGCTACACCTTC

d_gene: TRBD2
v_gene: TRBV27
j_gene: TRBJ2-3
abundance: once
CDR3aa: CASSLGLATDTQYF
CDR3nt: TGTGCCAGCAGTTTGGGACTAGCCACAGATACGCAGTATTTT

d_gene: TRBD1
v_gene: TRBV15
j_gene: TRBJ1-2
abundance: -
CDR3aa: CATSRLRTGGVGGYTF
CDR3nt: TGTGCCACCAGCAGATTGCGGACAGGGGGCGTGGGTGGCTACACCTTC

d_gene: TRBD2
v_gene: TRBV27
j_gene: TRBJ2-7
abundance: -
CDR3aa: CASRLAGGSYEQYF
CDR3nt: TGTGCCAGCAGACTAGCGGGTGGCTCCTACGAGCAGTACTTC

d_gene: -
v_gene: TRBV10-2
j_gene: TRBJ2-1
abundance: few
CDR3aa: CASSEGYNEQFF
CDR3nt: TGCGCCAGCAGTGAAGGGTACAATGAGCAGTTCTTC

d_gene: -
v_gene: TRBV10-2
j_gene: TRBJ2-6
abundance: -
CDR3aa: CASSALAYPGANVLTF
CDR3nt: TGCGCCAGCAGTGCGCTGGCCTACCCTGGGGCCAACGTCCTGACTTTC

d_gene: -
v_gene: TRBV4-1
j_gene: TRBJ1-2
abundance: once
CDR3aa: CASSSPGGAGHYGYTF
CDR3nt: TGCGCCAGCAGCTCGCCCGGGGGCGCAGGGCACTATGGCTACACCTTC

d_gene: -
v_gene: TRBV11-3
j_gene: TRBJ2-3
abundance: -
CDR3aa: CASSFGPNTDTQYF
CDR3nt: TGTGCCAGCAGCTTCGGTCCTAACACAGATACGCAGTATTTT

d_gene: -
v_gene: TRBV19
j_gene: TRBJ1-2
abundance: -
CDR3aa: CASSSGLKGYGYTF
CDR3nt: TGTGCCAGTAGTTCCGGCCTCAAGGGCTATGGCTACACCTTC

d_gene: TRBD2
v_gene: TRBV18
j_gene: TRBJ2-7
abundance: -
CDR3aa: CASSPSSGGSYEQYF
CDR3nt: TGTGCCAGCTCACCGTCCTCGGGGGGCTCCTACGAGCAGTACTTC

d_gene: TRBD2
v_gene: TRBV7-7
j_gene: TRBJ2-5
abundance: -
CDR3aa: CASRPTSGRAGETQYF
CDR3nt: TGTGCCAGCAGACCAACTAGCGGGAGGGCCGGGGAGACCCAGTACTTC

d_gene: -
v_gene: TRBV7-3
j_gene: TRBJ1-1
abundance: -
CDR3aa: CASSAGRDTEAFF
CDR3nt: TGTGCCAGCAGCGCGGGAAGGGACACTGAAGCTTTCTTT

d_gene: -
v_gene: TRBV5-4
j_gene: TRBJ2-7
abundance: -
CDR3aa: CASSVDRLLGEQYF
CDR3nt: TGTGCCAGCAGCGTAGACCGCCTCTTGGGCGAGCAGTACTTC

d_gene: -
v_gene: TRBV5-1
j_gene: TRBJ1-4
abundance: few
CDR3aa: CASSSSGTSNEKLFF
CDR3nt: TGCGCCAGCAGCTCCTCAGGGACGTCTAATGAAAAACTGTTTTTT

d_gene: -
v_gene: TRBV28
j_gene: TRBJ1-1
abundance: -
CDR3aa: CASSSRTEAFF
CDR3nt: TGTGCCAGCAGTTCCCGGACCGAAGCTTTCTTT

d_gene: -
v_gene: TRBV7-9
j_gene: TRBJ1-2
abundance: -
CDR3aa: CASSLTDLGGYTF
CDR3nt: TGTGCCAGCAGCTTAACTGATCTGGGAGGCTACACCTTC

d_gene: -
v_gene: TRBV4-2
j_gene: TRBJ2-1
abundance: -
CDR3aa: CASSRLRGGLNNEQFF
CDR3nt: TGTGCCAGCAGCCGGCTGAGGGGGGGCCTTAACAATGAGCAGTTCTTC

d_gene: -
v_gene: TRBV7-2
j_gene: TRBJ1-2
abundance: many
CDR3aa: CASSLAKKGPYGYTF
CDR3nt: TGTGCCAGCAGCTTAGCGAAGAAGGGGCCATATGGCTACACCTTC

d_gene: TRBD2
v_gene: TRBV10-2
j_gene: TRBJ2-1
abundance: -
CDR3aa: CASRLADYNEQFF
CDR3nt: TGCGCCAGCAGGCTAGCGGATTACAATGAGCAGTTCTTC

d_gene: -
v_gene: TRBV7-2
j_gene: TRBJ2-3
abundance: -
CDR3aa: CASSLDFGRDTQYF
CDR3nt: TGTGCCAGCAGCTTAGATTTCGGAAGGGATACGCAGTATTTT

d_gene: -
v_gene: TRBV5-1
j_gene: TRBJ2-5
abundance: -
CDR3aa: CASSKGLSARETQYF
CDR3nt: TGCGCCAGCAGCAAAGGACTTAGCGCTCGAGAGACCCAGTACTTC

d_gene: TRBD1
v_gene: TRBV4-1
j_gene: TRBJ1-3
abundance: -
CDR3aa: CASSQAGTGRLNTIYF
CDR3nt: TGCGCCAGCAGCCAAGCCGGGACAGGGAGACTGAACACCATATATTTT

d_gene: -
v_gene: TRBV5-1
j_gene: TRBJ1-4
abundance: few
CDR3aa: CASSLSPGANEKLFF
CDR3nt: TGCGCCAGCAGCTTATCCCCCGGGGCTAATGAAAAACTGTTTTTT

d_gene: TRBD1
v_gene: TRBV30
j_gene: TRBJ1-4
abundance: -
CDR3aa: CAWTTGGHFTNEKLFF
CDR3nt: TGTGCCTGGACGACAGGGGGCCATTTCACTAATGAAAAACTGTTTTTT

d_gene: TRBD1
v_gene: TRBV7-9
j_gene: TRBJ1-2
abundance: many
CDR3aa: CASSSPDRFYGYTF
CDR3nt: TGTGCCAGCAGCTCCCCGGACAGGTTTTATGGCTACACCTTC

d_gene: -
v_gene: TRBV5-4
j_gene: TRBJ2-1
abundance: -
CDR3aa: CASRRPQDEQFF
CDR3nt: TGTGCCAGCAGAAGACCACAGGATGAGCAGTTCTTC

d_gene: -
v_gene: TRBV6-5
j_gene: TRBJ2-2
abundance: -
CDR3aa: CASSYFPGVTGELFF
CDR3nt: TGTGCCAGCAGTTACTTCCCAGGGGTTACCGGGGAGCTGTTTTTT

d_gene: TRBD1
v_gene: TRBV10-1
j_gene: TRBJ1-2
abundance: -
CDR3aa: CASSPDRSYGYTF
CDR3nt: TGCGCCAGCAGCCCGGACAGGTCCTATGGCTACACCTTC

d_gene: -
v_gene: TRBV27
j_gene: TRBJ2-5
abundance: -
CDR3aa: CASSLRPPVSVRETQYF
CDR3nt: TGTGCCAGCAGTTTACGCCCCCCTGTGAGCGTAAGAGAGACCCAGTACTTC

d_gene: -
v_gene: TRBV5-4
j_gene: TRBJ2-7
abundance: -
CDR3aa: CASSLRDISYEQYF
CDR3nt: TGTGCCAGCAGCTTAAGGGACATCTCCTACGAGCAGTACTTC

d_gene: -
v_gene: TRBV5-1
j_gene: TRBJ1-3
abundance: -
CDR3aa: CASSLEDISSGNTIYF
CDR3nt: TGCGCCAGCAGCTTGGAGGACATAAGCTCTGGAAACACCATATATTTT

d_gene: -
v_gene: TRBV7-9
j_gene: TRBJ1-1
abundance: few
CDR3aa: CASSTQGGTEAFF
CDR3nt: TGTGCCAGCAGCACACAGGGAGGCACTGAAGCTTTCTTT

d_gene: TRBD1
v_gene: TRBV6-1
j_gene: TRBJ1-3
abundance: -
CDR3aa: CASKGASSGNTIYF
CDR3nt: TGTGCCAGCAAGGGGGCCAGCTCTGGAAACACCATATATTTT

d_gene: -
v_gene: TRBV5-6
j_gene: TRBJ2-7
abundance: -
CDR3aa: CASSSYETYEQYF
CDR3nt: TGTGCCAGCAGCTCTTACGAGACCTACGAGCAGTACTTC

d_gene: -
v_gene: TRBV7-3
j_gene: TRBJ2-1
abundance: -
CDR3aa: CASSLGQAYNEQFF
CDR3nt: TGTGCCAGCAGCTTGGGACAAGCCTACAATGAGCAGTTCTTC

d_gene: TRBD1
v_gene: TRBV7-9
j_gene: TRBJ2-7
abundance: few
CDR3aa: CASSLAGGYEQYF
CDR3nt: TGTGCCAGCAGTCTGGCAGGGGGATACGAGCAGTACTTC

d_gene: -
v_gene: TRBV5-4
j_gene: TRBJ1-4
abundance: -
CDR3aa: CASSYSGAGEKLFF
CDR3nt: TGTGCCAGCAGCTACAGTGGGGCTGGCGAAAAACTGTTTTTT

d_gene: TRBD1
v_gene: TRBV25-1
j_gene: TRBJ2-3
abundance: -
CDR3aa: CASSDPAQGVGDTQYF
CDR3nt: TGTGCCAGCAGTGACCCAGCGCAGGGGGTGGGGGATACGCAGTATTTT

d_gene: TRBD2
v_gene: TRBV15
j_gene: TRBJ2-3
abundance: -
CDR3aa: CATSRDGLAGRYTQYF
CDR3nt: TGTGCCACCAGCAGAGACGGTCTAGCGGGGAGATATACGCAGTATTTT

d_gene: -
v_gene: TRBV7-3
j_gene: TRBJ1-1
abundance: -
CDR3aa: CASSLDSNTEAFF
CDR3nt: TGTGCCAGCAGCTTAGACAGCAACACTGAAGCTTTCTTT

d_gene: TRBD1
v_gene: TRBV18
j_gene: TRBJ2-7
abundance: once
CDR3aa: CASSPGQGAGYEQYF
CDR3nt: TGTGCCAGCTCACCAGGTCAGGGGGCGGGTTACGAGCAGTACTTC

d_gene: -
v_gene: TRBV6-6
j_gene: TRBJ1-4
abundance: -
CDR3aa: CASSPGPMGEKLFF
CDR3nt: TGTGCCAGCAGTCCCGGACCAATGGGGGAAAAACTGTTTTTT

d_gene: -
v_gene: TRBV7-8
j_gene: TRBJ1-1
abundance: -
CDR3aa: CASSLRDTEAFF
CDR3nt: TGTGCCAGCAGCTTAAGGGACACTGAAGCTTTCTTT

d_gene: -
v_gene: TRBV6-6
j_gene: TRBJ1-1
abundance: -
CDR3aa: CASSYRMLNTEAFF
CDR3nt: TGTGCCAGCAGTTATCGAATGTTGAACACTGAAGCTTTCTTT

d_gene: -
v_gene: TRBV12-5
j_gene: TRBJ2-1
abundance: once
CDR3aa: CASGLGGDEQFF
CDR3nt: TGTGCTAGTGGTTTGGGTGGTGATGAGCAGTTCTTC